This TCR beta chain appears in the sequencing data of a study of spatial heterogeneity in lung cancer. Findings and caveats of the study: Tumoral mutation counts were tracked by counts of expanded intratumoral alpha and beta TCRs.

Of note for this clonotype: Its antigen is unknown.

Trimming removed 6 bases at V and 6 bases at J, with 10 bases between. Germline CDR1 reads LNHDA; CDR2 reads SQIVND (reference sequence). CDR3 length: 12 amino acids. Sample time point: sample taken at primary tumor resection. TCRdb called the 5' RACE reads again in MiXCR, with one record for every CDR3 protein. Among about 10,000 distinct CDR3 sequences, approximately 8% were seen once, and the ten largest hold about 18%. This TCR came from a male donor with early-stage non-small cell lung cancer. The genes are TRBV19 and TRBJ2-3; D ambiguous. The sequencing here drew on lung tumor tissue, taken at surgery. The CDR3 DNA sequence: TGTGCCAGTAGCATTCCCCTTGATACGCAGTATTTT. Its translation: CASSIPLDTQYF. Full variable domain (rest looked up from reference TRBV19 and TRBJ2-3): DGGITQSPKYLFRKEGQNVTLSCEQNLNHDAMYWYRQDPGQGLRLIYYSQIVNDFQKGDIAEGYSVSREKKESFPLTVTSAQKNPTAFYLCASSIPLDTQYFGPGTRLTVL.